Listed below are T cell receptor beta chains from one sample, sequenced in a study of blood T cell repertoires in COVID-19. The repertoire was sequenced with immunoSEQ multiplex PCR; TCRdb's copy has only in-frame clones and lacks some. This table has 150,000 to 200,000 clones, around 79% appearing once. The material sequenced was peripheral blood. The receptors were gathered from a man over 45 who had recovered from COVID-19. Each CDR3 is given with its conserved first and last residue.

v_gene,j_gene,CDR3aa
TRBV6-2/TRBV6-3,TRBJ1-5,CASSPRGQGNQPQHF
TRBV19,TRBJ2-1,CASSMGQYNEQFF
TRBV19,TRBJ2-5,CASSGGPQETQYF
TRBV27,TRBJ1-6,CASSLRAGGLSPLHF
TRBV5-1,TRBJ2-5,CASSLEGQGAGKTQYF
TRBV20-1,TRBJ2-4,CSAPQGTIQYF
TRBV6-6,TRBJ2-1,CATGGREYYNEQFF
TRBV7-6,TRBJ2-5,CASSPSAARSETQYF
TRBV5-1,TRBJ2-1,CASSLGRKVAGSSYNEQFF
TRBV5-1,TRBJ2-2,CASSSLTGGSDGELFF
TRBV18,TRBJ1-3,CASSPNSGYSGNTIYF
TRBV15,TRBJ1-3,CATGTGITNTIYF
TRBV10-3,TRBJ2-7,CAISAGGKDYEQYF
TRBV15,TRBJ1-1,CATSRGERSHEAFF
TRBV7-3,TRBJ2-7,CASSLSGQGHEQYF
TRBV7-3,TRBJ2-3,CASSFSLTDTQYF
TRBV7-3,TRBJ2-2,CASRLAGGPRTGELFF
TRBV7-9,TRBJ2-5,CASSSGQGFGETQYF
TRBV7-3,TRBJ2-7,CASSLGVASSYEQYF
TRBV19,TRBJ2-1,CASSKSGRAAVGYEQFF
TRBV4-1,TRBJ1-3,CASSQGSRRLDSGNTIYF
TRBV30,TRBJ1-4,CAWRAGRFNEKLFF
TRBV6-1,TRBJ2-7,CASSEALQVWVGREYEQYF
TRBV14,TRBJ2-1,CASSQGGLAGPRIYNEQFF
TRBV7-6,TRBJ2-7,CASSLEGGPLYEQYF
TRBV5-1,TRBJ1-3,CASSSTGADSGNTIYF
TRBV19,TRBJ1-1,CASSVDRDRANTEAFF
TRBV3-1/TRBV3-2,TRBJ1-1,CASSQGQGVEAFF
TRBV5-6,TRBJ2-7,CASSRTGHSYEQYF
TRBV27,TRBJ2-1,CASRSRLAGDEQFF
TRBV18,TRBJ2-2,CASSPDTFNTGELFF
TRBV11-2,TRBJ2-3,CASSYLADTQYF
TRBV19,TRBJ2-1,CASRLADSSYNEQFF
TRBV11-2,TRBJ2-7,CASSLNWASGWEYEQYF
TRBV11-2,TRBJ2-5,CASSFFAGGTGETQYF
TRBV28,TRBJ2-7,CASHRGSYEQYF
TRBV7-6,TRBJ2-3,CASSLRGQSIDTQYF
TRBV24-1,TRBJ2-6,CAIEAETGGFSGANVLTF
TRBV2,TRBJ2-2,CASSPDRVDTGELFF
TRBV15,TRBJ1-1,CATSQDTYTEAFF
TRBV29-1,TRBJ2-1,CSVNRQGANNEQFF
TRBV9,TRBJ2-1,CASSGRLGSYNEQFF
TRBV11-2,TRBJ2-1,CASSPSSGRAYEQFF
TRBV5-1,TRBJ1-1,CASSLDTGTGNTEAFF
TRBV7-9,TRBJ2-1,CASSPGGGDRGINEQFF
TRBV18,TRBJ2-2,CASSSTGNPNTGELFF
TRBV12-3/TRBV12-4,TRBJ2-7,CASSFGSGNEQYF
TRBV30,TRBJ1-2,CAWSADRAGGYTF